This T cell receptor beta chain was retrieved from a study of blood T cell repertoires in COVID-19. Study context: Sites in the United States, Italy and Spain provided acute and convalescent COVID-19 samples. In each case, the material was cDNA or gDNA derived from T cells, B-cell-depleted T cells, or PBMCs.

Per the original methods: Estimates of nucleated cell counts were drawn from the amplification of reference gene primers. The table came from immunoSEQ multiplex PCR; TCRdb's copy has only in-frame clones and leaves some out. That table gives V, J and clone size, and the DNA gave D and trimming. Among just over 90,000 clones listed, about nine tenths were seen once. This CDR3 comprises 16 residues. V lost 1 base, J lost 4 bases, and 9 bases stayed unmatched. Germline CDR1 LNHDA, CDR2 SQIVND (reference sequence). The chain is built from TRBV19 and TRBJ1-2; 7 bases line up with TRBD1. This clonotype originated in a human donor with active COVID-19. The donor label of this sample is uncertain. Material for sequencing was peripheral blood. The CDR3 DNA is TGTGCCAGTAGTATAGTAGGGGGCACCTCTGGCTATGGCTACACCTTC. Encoded protein: CASSIVGGTSGYGYTF.